Below are 21 T cell receptor beta chains sequenced from a single sample in a study of blood T cell repertoires in COVID-19. This table comes from immunoSEQ multiplex PCR, and its TCRdb copy is limited to in-frame clones, with some not included. Of under 300,000 clones listed, about 91% were seen once; the top ten hold 2% to 2.5%. The sample taken for sequencing was PBMCs or T cells enriched from blood (not recorded which). Every receptor here comes from a woman in her thirties or forties with acute COVID-19.

As regards this clone: The same CDR3 arises from other DNA sequences in this sample as well. The chain joins TRBV5-1 to TRBJ1-1; D uncertain. The V and J ends lost 2 bases and 0 bases respectively, with 8 bases between them. The CDR3 has 14 amino acids. Germline CDR1 is SGHRS and CDR2 is YFSETQ. CDR3 DNA: TGCGCCAGCAGCTTCGCTGGCTTGAACACTGAAGCTTTCTTT. It encodes CASSFAGLNTEAFF.

The chain combines TRBV30 with TRBJ1-1, with 7 bases matching TRBD1. CDR1 and CDR2 from the germline V gene are GTSNPN and SVGIG (reference sequence). The CDR3 has 14 amino acids. V shed 3 bases and J 2 bases; nucleotides not matched to a gene: 6. For the CDR3, the DNA is TGTGCCTGGAGCCTAGGGACAGTTAACACTGAAGCTTTCTTT. It codes for CAWSLGTVNTEAFF.

V and J are TRBV7-2 and TRBJ1-2; D is unresolved. The CDR3 extends over 14 amino acids. Germline V lookup: CDR1 SGHTA, CDR2 FQGNSA. Trimming removed 8 bases from V and 0 bases from J, with 13 bases in between. CDR3 loop: CASASRSSNYGYTF. Written as DNA, the CDR3 is TGTGCCAGCGCCTCGAGGAGTTCTAACTATGGCTACACCTTC.

The chain employs TRBV5-6 and TRBJ2-7, with D unclear. The CDR3 consists of 14 residues. Germline-derived CDR1 and CDR2 are SGHDT and YYEEEE. V was cut by 0 bases and J by 2 bases, with 9 bases left in between. The CDR3 DNA reads TGTGCCAGCAGCTTGGTAACAGTTGCCTACGAGCAGTACTTC. It translates to CASSLVTVAYEQYF.

Written as DNA, the CDR3 is TGTGCCAGCAGTCTCGGGGGTAACTATGGCTACACCTTC. Its translation is CASSLGGNYGYTF. The V gene is TRBV9, the J gene TRBJ1-2, with D possibly being TRBD1 (5 bases). Germline CDR1 reads SGDLS; CDR2 reads YYNGEE. Trimming cost V 5 bases and J 1 base, with 9 bases left between them. The CDR3 loop spans 13 amino acids.

The rearrangement joins TRBV7-2 to TRBJ1-2; 9 nucleotides match TRBD1. There are 15 residues in the CDR3. V lost 1 base to trimming and J lost 4 bases; unmatched junction nucleotides: 4. Germline loops: CDR1 SGHTA, CDR2 FQGNSA. The CDR3 nucleotides read TGTGCCAGCAGCTTAGTCGGACAGGGGTCCTATGGCTACACCTTC. This translates into CASSLVGQGSYGYTF.

This chain links TRBV21-1 with TRBJ1-5; the table's D call, TRBD1, has no DNA check behind it. TRBV21-1 is given as a pseudogene. The CDR3 contains 16 residues. CDR3 in amino acids: CASSKSLRGPNQPQHF. The CDR3 nucleotides are TGTGCCAGCAGCAAATCGCTGAGGGGGCCAAATCAGCCCCAGCATTTT.

This chain links TRBV5-6 with TRBJ1-1; 7 nucleotides align to TRBD1. The CDR3 contains 15 residues. Germline V gene data show CDR1 as SGHDT and CDR2 as YYEEEE. Trimming removed 4 bases from V and 5 bases from J; junction bases left unmatched: 11. The CDR3: CASSTTTRGPTEAFF. As DNA, the CDR3 is TGTGCCAGCAGCACTACGACGAGGGGGCCTACTGAAGCTTTCTTT.

This chain joins TRBV6-2 or TRBV6-3 and TRBJ1-4; D gene ambiguous. Trimming cost V 6 bases and J 5 bases, with 7 bases left between them. CDR1 is MNHEY and CDR2 is SVGEGT in the germline V gene. The CDR3 is 12 amino acids. The CDR3: CASSRANEKLFF. The CDR3 DNA sequence: TGTGCCAGCAGCCGGGCGAATGAAAAACTGTTTTTT.

The V call is TRBV4-3, the J call TRBJ2-3; 8 nucleotides line up with TRBD1. This CDR3 contains 17 residues. J lost 1 base, V lost 4 bases, and 10 bases had no gene match. The V gene's germline CDR1 is LGHNA and CDR2 YSLEER. The CDR3 reads CASSPSRTGRGTDTQYF. The DNA for the CDR3 is TGCGCCAGCAGCCCGAGTCGGACAGGGCGTGGCACAGATACGCAGTATTTT.

The rearrangement joins TRBV18 to TRBJ2-5; 8 bases are shared with TRBD2. Germline assignment: CDR1 KGHSH and CDR2 LQKENI. The CDR3 runs 14 residues. J gave up 4 bases and V 5 bases, and 6 bases lay outside the gene matches. The CDR3 reads CASSNGGDRETQYF. CDR3 coding DNA: TGTGCCAGCTCAAACGGGGGGGACCGAGAGACCCAGTACTTC.

This rearrangement joins TRBV2 to TRBJ1-6; 9 positions agree with TRBD1. J was trimmed by 9 bases and V by 5 bases; bases with no gene match: 11. The CDR3 loop spans 16 amino acids. Germline V gives CDR1 SNHLY, CDR2 FYNNEI. This CDR3 reads CASSLRGDRDFSPLHF. In DNA, the CDR3 is TGTGCCAGCAGTCTTCGGGGGGACAGGGATTTTTCACCCCTCCACTTT.

The rearrangement joins TRBV7-8 to TRBJ2-1; the match to TRBD1 covers 8 bases. CDR1 and CDR2 from the germline V gene are SGHVS and FQNEAQ. There are 17 residues in the CDR3. Trimming at V came to 4 bases and at J to 1 base, leaving 9 bases not matched to a gene. Here the CDR3 DNA reads TGTGCCAGCAGCTCCCCGGACAGGGCCCTTTCCTACAATGAGCAGTTCTTC. Protein product: CASSSPDRALSYNEQFF.

This chain joins TRBV23-1 and TRBJ1-1; 7 bases fit TRBD1. TRBV23-1 counts as an open reading frame of uncertain function. J lost 3 bases, V lost 0 bases, and 4 bases had no gene match. The CDR3 loop spans 15 amino acids. The CDR3 reads CASSQSGQGDTEAFF. In nucleotides, the CDR3 is TGCGCCAGCAGTCAATCTGGGCAGGGGGACACTGAAGCTTTCTTT.

The chain joins TRBV15 to TRBJ2-5; 7 bases are a match to TRBD1. Trimming at V came to 1 base and at J to 2 bases, leaving 4 bases not matched to a gene. CDR3 length equals 15 residues. The V gene's germline CDR1 is LNHNV and CDR2 YYDKDF (reference sequence). The CDR3 here is CATSRGGTAQETQYF. The CDR3 nucleotides are TGTGCCACCAGCAGAGGGGGGACAGCACAAGAGACCCAGTACTTC.

The genes are TRBV19 and TRBJ1-5; D perhaps matches TRBD1 (6 bases). Germline assignment: CDR1 LNHDA and CDR2 SQIVND (reference sequence). V lost 1 base to trimming and J lost 9 bases, with 13 bases between them. The CDR3 totals 14 residues. The CDR3 DNA follows: TGTGCCAGTAGTATAGTAAGGCCGGACAGGCCCCAGCATTTT. Protein product: CASSIVRPDRPQHF.

The chain recombines TRBV5-6 with TRBJ1-6, with D uncertain. Germline V lookup: CDR1 SGHDT, CDR2 YYEEEE. CDR3 length: 16 residues. V was clipped by 2 bases and J by 0 bases, with 9 bases between them. CDR3 DNA: TGTGCCAGCAGCTTTCGACATAGCTCCTATAATTCACCCCTCCACTTT. It encodes CASSFRHSSYNSPLHF.

This rearrangement joins TRBV9 to TRBJ2-2, with D perhaps matching TRBD2 (5 bases). CDR1 and CDR2 from the germline V gene are SGDLS and YYNGEE. This CDR3 spans 15 amino acids. V dropped 2 bases and J dropped 2 bases, with 10 bases sitting between them. Here the CDR3 reads CASSVGGLNTGELFF. CDR3 coding DNA: TGTGCCAGCAGCGTCGGCGGGCTAAACACCGGGGAGCTGTTTTTT. The full variable domain, with the rest looked up from reference TRBV9 and TRBJ2-2, is DSGVTQTPKHLITATGQRVTLRCSPRSGDLSVYWYQQSLDQGLQFLIQYYNGEERAKGNILERFSAQQFPDLHSELNLSSLELGDSALYFCASSVGGLNTGELFFGEGSRLTVL.

The V and J genes are TRBV7-9 and TRBJ1-4; 10 bases match TRBD1. The CDR3 consists of 14 residues. From germline, CDR1 is SEHNR and CDR2 FQNEAQ (reference sequence). V was pared by 5 bases and J by 10 bases, with 7 bases of the junction left unmatched. The CDR3 region has the DNA TGTGCCAGCAGCCTCGGGACAGGGGATCGAAAACTGTTTTTT. Protein product: CASSLGTGDRKLFF.

The rearrangement joins TRBV4-1 to TRBJ1-4; 12 bases fit TRBD1. V lost 4 bases, J lost 12 bases, and 6 bases stayed unmatched. The CDR3 extends over 14 amino acids. CDR1 is MGHRA and CDR2 is YSYEKL in the germline V gene. CDR3 amino acids: CASSPGQGAEELFF. The CDR3 DNA follows: TGCGCCAGCAGCCCGGGACAGGGGGCTGAGGAACTGTTTTTT.

To note about this clone: This sample includes further DNA sequences coding for the same CDR3. The J gene is TRBJ2-7, the V gene TRBV5-6; TRBD1 might be the D (5 bases). Trimming removed 0 bases at V and 1 base at J, with 8 bases between. Germline CDR1 is SGHDT and CDR2 is YYEEEE. The CDR3 has 14 amino acids. The CDR3 is CASSLEAGSYEQYF. CDR3 nucleotide sequence: TGTGCCAGCAGCTTGGAGGCAGGGTCCTACGAGCAGTACTTC. The variable domain in full, with the rest retrieved from reference TRBV5-6 and TRBJ2-7, is DAGVTQSPTHLIKTRGQQVTLRCSPKSGHDTVSWYQQALGQGPQFIFQYYEEEERQRGNFPDRFSGHQFPNYSSELNVNALLLGDSALYLCASSLEAGSYEQYFGPGTRLTVT.